Presented here are 20 T cell receptor beta chains from one specimen sequenced in a study of T cells in Graves' hyperthyroidism and ophthalmopathy. TCR beta CDR3 region amplification was performed from RNA transcripts. Researchers ran a first-round RT-PCR on the TCR CDR3 using the HTBI primer set. TCRdb re-called the multiplex PCR reads through MiXCR, storing one row per CDR3 protein. The repertoire consists of approximately 560,000 distinct CDR3 sequences, with around 42% occurring once and the leading ten covering 8.2%. Material for sequencing was peripheral blood or thyroid tissue (not recorded which). The receptors were gathered from a woman aged 18-35 years with Graves' hyperthyroidism.

The chain carries TRBV25-1 and TRBJ2-7, with 8 bases matching TRBD1. V trimming: 8 bases; J trimming: 4 bases; junction bases outside the gene matches: 7. The CDR3 is 13 residues long. Germline-derived CDR1 and CDR2 are MGHDK and SYGVNS. DNA for the CDR3: TGTGCCAGCTCCGGACAGGGAAGGTACGAGCAGTACTTC. Translating it yields CASSGQGRYEQYF.

As to this clonotype: One end of the junction does not line up with germline, which may come from a read error. The chain is built from TRBV2 and TRBJ1-5; TRBD1 agrees at 8 bases. Germline CDR1 SNHLY, CDR2 FYNNEI. The CDR3 spans 14 residues. The CDR3 coding sequence is TGTGCCAGCCAGGACAGGGAGGGCAATCAGCCTCAGCATTTT. Its translation: CASQDREGNQPQHF.

As for this clonotype: Compared with germline, one end of the junction differs, possibly owing to a read error. The chain recombines TRBV7-7 with TRBJ1-5; no clear D gene. Germline CDR1 SSHAT, CDR2 FNYEAQ (reference sequence). The CDR3 totals 13 residues. The CDR3 DNA reads as TGTGCTAGCAGCCAGACGAGGGAACAGCCCCAGCATTTT. Its translation: CASSQTREQPQHF.

This clonotype came up once. This rearrangement joins TRBV2 to TRBJ2-7; no definite D call. CDR1 is SNHLY, CDR2 FYNNEI, per germline. The CDR3 covers 8 residues. The V end was cut by 7 bases, the J end by 7 bases, with 2 bases between. The CDR3 DNA follows: TGTGCCAGCATAGAGCAGTACTTC. As protein: CASIEQYF.

This clonotype was counted between two and nine times. This chain joins TRBV29-1 and TRBJ2-7; 9 bases line up with TRBD2. The CDR3 has 13 amino acids. Trimming cost V 7 bases and J 2 bases; bases outside gene matches: 6. Germline values: CDR1 SQVTM, CDR2 ANQGSEA. The CDR3 coding sequence is TGCAGCGCAAAGACTAGCGGAGCCTACGAGCAGTACTTC. Encoded protein: CSAKTSGAYEQYF.

This clonotype has a handful of counts. V is TRBV6-1 and J is TRBJ1-1; D is possibly TRBD1 (5 bases). CDR3 size: 14 residues. Germline CDR1 is MNHNS and CDR2 is SASEGT. The V end lost 6 bases, the J end lost 0 bases, and 11 bases lay between the germline ends. The CDR3 DNA follows: TGTGCCAGCAGGCTACAGGACTTGAACACTGAAGCTTTCTTT. This codes for CASRLQDLNTEAFF.

This clonotype was picked up one time. The V and J genes are TRBV25-1 and TRBJ2-2, with D possibly TRBD2 on 5 matching bases. V gave up 8 bases and J gave up 3 bases, with 7 bases separating them. The CDR3 has 12 residues. The germline V gene encodes CDR1 MGHDK and CDR2 SYGVNS. DNA for the CDR3: TGTGCCAGCGGGAGCTACACCGGGGAGCTGTTTTTT. This translates into CASGSYTGELFF.

This clonotype was found a few times. The rearrangement joins TRBV10-1 to TRBJ1-3, with D possibly matching TRBD1 (6 bases). Germline lookup yields CDR1 WNHNN and CDR2 SYGVQD (reference sequence). The length of the CDR3 is 15 residues. Trimming took 3 bases from V and 3 from J, leaving 12 bases between them. In nucleotides, the CDR3 is TGCGCCAGCAGTGACTCTACAGGGCTTGGAAACACCATATATTTT. Amino acid sequence: CASSDSTGLGNTIYF.

The chain couples TRBV20-1 to TRBJ1-5; D not certain. Per germline, CDR1 DFQATT and CDR2 SNEGSKA (reference sequence). This CDR3 contains 14 residues. V was clipped by 1 base and J by 3 bases, with 10 bases between them. The CDR3 DNA reads TGCAGTGCTAGAGGGCGGGATACCAATCAGCCCCAGCATTTT. It encodes CSARGRDTNQPQHF.

The chain employs TRBV29-1 and TRBJ2-5; D might be TRBD2 (6 bases). The CDR3 has 11 amino acids. Trimming pared 8 bases from V and 5 bases from J, leaving 12 bases between. Germline V gene sequence: CDR1 SQVTM, CDR2 ANQGSEA. This chain's CDR3 is CSLAGRETQYF. CDR3 bases: TGCAGCTTGGCGGGGCGCGAGACCCAGTACTTC.

The gene calls are TRBV9 and TRBJ1-2; 10 nucleotides align to TRBD1. Per germline, CDR1 SGDLS and CDR2 YYNGEE. The length of the CDR3 is 14 residues. V was pared by 3 bases and J by 3 bases, with 2 bases of the junction left unmatched. CDR3 bases: TGTGCCAGCAGCGATGGGACAGGGGACTATGGCTACACCTTC. Encoded protein: CASSDGTGDYGYTF.

This clonotype was observed a few times. This rearrangement joins TRBV4-2 to TRBJ2-5; TRBD1 matches 8 bases. V was pared by 4 bases and J by 1 base, with 2 bases of the junction left unmatched. The CDR3 runs 14 residues. The germline CDR1 and CDR2 sequences are LGHNA and YNFKEQ. The DNA of the CDR3 is TGTGCCAGCAGCCGGGACAGGAGCCAAGAGACCCAGTACTTC. As protein: CASSRDRSQETQYF.

Remarks on this clonotype: The germline gene is not matched at one end of the junction; a read error may be the cause. The chain recombines TRBV7-2 with TRBJ1-3, with D uncertain. Germline CDR1 reads SGHTA; CDR2 reads FQGNSA. The CDR3 has 12 residues. For the CDR3, the DNA is TGTGCCAGCAGCCCGGCTGGATACACCATATATTTT. Its protein product is CASSPAGYTIYF.

V is TRBV7-3 and J is TRBJ2-5; D gene ambiguous. The germline V gene has CDR1 SGHTA and CDR2 FQGTGA. This CDR3 has 13 residues. V dropped 5 bases and J dropped 0 bases, with 7 bases sitting between them. The CDR3 region has the DNA TGTGCCAGCAGCGTCCTGGACCAAGAGACCCAGTACTTC. Encoded protein: CASSVLDQETQYF.

The rearrangement uses TRBV9 and TRBJ1-5; TRBD1 matches at 8 bases. V gave up 3 bases and J gave up 4 bases; unmatched junction bases: 9. CDR1 is SGDLS and CDR2 is YYNGEE in the germline V gene. CDR3 length: 16 residues. The CDR3 DNA follows: TGTGCCAGCAGCGCCAGGACAGGGACAAGGAATCAGCCCCAGCATTTT. Protein: CASSARTGTRNQPQHF.

This chain links TRBV15 with TRBJ1-4, with 7 bases lining up with TRBD1. Germline CDR1 reads LNHNV; CDR2 reads YYDKDF (reference sequence). CDR3 length: 15 amino acids. The J segment lost 4 bases and the V segment lost 0 bases, leaving 2 bases of the junction unmatched. CDR3 bases: TGTGCCACCAGCAGAGAGGGACAGCGTAATGAAAAACTGTTTTTT. Translated, it gives CATSREGQRNEKLFF.

The chain employs TRBV10-3 and TRBJ1-3; D uncertain. Trimming pared 10 bases from V and 0 bases from J, leaving 16 bases between. The CDR3 has 15 residues. Looked up from germline, CDR1 is ENHRY and CDR2 is SYGVKD. The CDR3 here is CASRDTGNSGNTIYF. CDR3 coding DNA: TGTGCCAGCAGAGATACGGGGAACTCTGGAAACACCATATATTTT.

The V call is TRBV7-3, the J call TRBJ2-5; 10 bases are shared with TRBD1. V gave up 5 bases and J gave up 5 bases; unmatched junction bases: 8. This CDR3 has 15 amino acids. The germline gives CDR1 SGHTA, CDR2 FQGTGA. The CDR3 reads CASSQADRGRETQYF. CDR3 sequence (DNA): TGTGCCAGCAGCCAAGCAGACAGGGGGCGGGAGACCCAGTACTTC. Variable domain in full (rest from reference TRBV7-3 and TRBJ2-5): GAGVSQTPSNKVTEKGKYVELRCDPISGHTALYWYRQSLGQGPEFLIYFQGTGAADDSGLPNDRFFAVRPEGSVSTLKIQRTERGDSAVYLCASSQADRGRETQYFGPGTRLLVL.

This clonotype is a singleton in its sample. This rearrangement joins TRBV2 to TRBJ1-4; no definite D call. Trimming stripped 1 base from V and 10 bases from J, with 10 bases between. CDR3 length: 13 amino acids. Germline V gene lookup returns CDR1 SNHLY and CDR2 FYNNEI. The CDR3 spells CASSEVSATKLFF. The DNA of the CDR3 is TGTGCCAGCAGTGAAGTATCGGCGACAAAACTGTTTTTT.

The genes are TRBV7-9 and TRBJ1-4; 7 nucleotides line up with TRBD1. The CDR3 is 14 amino acids. Unmatched junction bases numbered 8, after V lost 5 bases and J lost 8 bases. Per germline, CDR1 SEHNR and CDR2 FQNEAQ (reference sequence). CDR3 sequence reads: CASSKQQGNEKLFF. The CDR3 nucleotides read TGTGCCAGCAGCAAACAACAGGGGAACGAAAAACTGTTTTTT.